This TCR beta chain stems from a study of lymphopenia after photon versus proton radiotherapy. Notes on the study in general: After lymphocyte nadir, photon-treated repertoires showed oligoclonal expansion, especially CD8+ Temra.

With respect to this clone: The antigen remains unidentified.

Profiled with immunoSEQ multiplex PCR; TCRdb holds only in-frame clones, not every one. The table includes around 160,000 clones, 70% to 90% detected once. From germline, CDR1 is SGHTA and CDR2 FQGNSA. Trimming removed 7 bases at V and 1 base at J, with 14 bases between. The CDR3 covers 15 residues. This receptor was identified in a man aged 45 to 65 with gastric cancer. Sequenced here: peripheral blood, sampled from a patient treated with photon-based radiotherapy. J is TRBJ2-1 and V is TRBV7-2, with D uncertain. CDR3 protein: CASIRIGGSYNEQFF. The DNA for the CDR3 is TGTGCCAGCATCAGGATAGGCGGTTCCTACAATGAGCAGTTCTTC.